A selection of T cell receptor beta chains follows, all from one sample in a study of blood T cell repertoires in COVID-19. Measured with immunoSEQ multiplex PCR; TCRdb has only the in-frame clones, and not every one. The sample holds under 250,000 clones, around 84% seen once. The sequencing input was peripheral blood. The receptors shown here come from a woman aged 55-69 years who had recovered from COVID-19. Each CDR3 is given with its conserved first and last residue. The D gene is left open where the match is weak. The listing skips clone size in some rows; elsewhere it reads once, few, many or a size class.

j_call clone_size v_call d_call cdr3_aa cdr3_nt
TRBJ2-7 NA TRBV11-2 TRBD1 CASSLGDRASYEQYF TGTGCCAGCAGCTTAGGGGACAGAGCTTCCTACGAGCAGTACTTC
TRBJ2-5 NA TRBV27 NA CASSLRFGAGAQYF TGTGCCAGCAGTTTAAGGTTTGGGGCAGGGGCCCAGTACTTC
TRBJ2-5 NA TRBV27 TRBD2 CASRARTRGSETQYF TGTGCCAGCCGAGCTAGGACTAGAGGCTCGGAGACCCAGTACTTC
TRBJ2-3 NA TRBV24-1 NA CATSGTAAPDTQYF TGTGCCACCAGTGGAACAGCCGCCCCGGATACGCAGTATTTT
TRBJ2-5 NA TRBV29-1 TRBD1 CSCTQDRAQETQYF TGCAGCTGCACCCAGGACAGGGCCCAAGAGACCCAGTACTTC
TRBJ2-3 NA TRBV18 NA CASSPGLAADTQYF TGTGCCAGCTCACCAGGGCTAGCCGCAGATACGCAGTATTTT
TRBJ2-3 once TRBV5-1 NA CASSLRSTDTQYF TGCGCCAGCAGCTTACGGAGCACAGATACGCAGTATTTT
TRBJ1-6 NA TRBV6-5 NA CASTPFSYNSPLHF TGTGCCAGCACCCCATTCTCCTATAATTCACCCCTCCACTTT
TRBJ1-5 once TRBV4-1 NA CASSPVAGDNQPQHF TGCGCCAGCAGCCCCGTGGCAGGGGACAATCAGCCCCAGCATTTT
TRBJ1-1 NA TRBV5-8 TRBD1 CASSRDRAFTAFF TGTGCCAGCAGTCGGGACAGGGCTTTTACGGCTTTCTTT
TRBJ1-5 NA TRBV5-8 NA CASRLFQGNQPQHF TGTGCCAGCAGACTTTTTCAGGGGAATCAGCCCCAGCATTTT
TRBJ2-7 NA TRBV5-1 TRBD2 CASSRSGGPRGYEQYF TGCGCCAGCAGTCGGAGCGGGGGGCCGCGGGGTTACGAGCAGTACTTC
TRBJ2-3 NA TRBV3-1/TRBV3-2 NA CASSQDSSPSQYF TGTGCCAGCAGCCAAGATTCCTCTCCCTCGCAGTATTTT
TRBJ1-1 NA TRBV3-1/TRBV3-2 NA CASSQREMNTEAFF TGTGCCAGCAGCCAACGGGAAATGAACACTGAAGCTTTCTTT
TRBJ2-2 NA TRBV7-3 TRBD2 CASSQRGNTGELFF TGTGCCAGCAGCCAGCGGGGGAATACCGGGGAGCTGTTTTTT
TRBJ2-7 NA TRBV27 TRBD1 CASSLSGGPQNEQYF TGTGCCAGCAGTTTATCAGGGGGCCCTCAGAACGAGCAGTACTTC
TRBJ2-7 NA TRBV7-3 NA CASSLEEGYEQYF TGTGCCAGCAGCTTAGAGGAGGGGTACGAGCAGTACTTC
TRBJ2-5 once TRBV27 TRBD2 CASRRLAVAQETQYF TGTGCCAGCAGAAGACTAGCGGTGGCCCAAGAGACCCAGTACTTC
TRBJ2-3 NA TRBV5-6 TRBD2 CASSLAASGGVTQYF TGTGCCAGCAGCTTGGCCGCTAGCGGGGGGGTTACGCAGTATTTT
TRBJ1-4 NA TRBV11-2 NA CASSLGGLNEKLFF TGTGCCAGCAGCTTAGGAGGGTTGAATGAAAAACTGTTTTTT
TRBJ1-5 NA TRBV2 TRBD1 CASHRQGGQPQHF TGTGCCAGCCATCGACAGGGGGGTCAGCCCCAGCATTTT
TRBJ2-7 NA TRBV27 NA CASSLSAYRASVGMTAYEQYF TGTGCCAGCAGTTTATCCGCATATAGGGCTAGCGTCGGCATGACCGCCTACGAGCAGTACTTC
TRBJ2-6 NA TRBV2 NA CASTREGSGANVLTF TGTGCCAGCACTCGAGAGGGCTCTGGGGCCAACGTCCTGACTTTC
TRBJ2-7 NA TRBV2 TRBD1 CASGPGTVPYEQYF TGTGCCAGCGGCCCGGGGACAGTTCCCTACGAGCAGTACTTC
TRBJ2-5 NA TRBV7-9 NA CASSFRETQYF TGTGCCAGCAGCTTTAGAGAGACCCAGTACTTC
TRBJ2-1 NA TRBV7-2 NA CASSFSPPAEQFF TGTGCCAGCAGCTTTAGCCCGCCAGCTGAGCAGTTCTTC
TRBJ2-7 NA TRBV11-2 TRBD2 CASSLGLAGARSYEQYF TGTGCCAGCAGCTTGGGACTAGCGGGGGCTCGCTCCTACGAGCAGTACTTC
TRBJ2-3 few TRBV5-1 TRBD2 CASSLAYQGGGEDTQYF TGCGCCAGCAGCTTGGCCTATCAAGGCGGGGGGGAGGATACGCAGTATTTT
TRBJ2-7 NA TRBV29-1 NA CSVRGGESYEQYF TGCAGCGTGAGGGGCGGGGAGTCGTACGAGCAGTACTTC